This T cell receptor (beta chain) is from a study of blood T cell repertoires in COVID-19. This clone was seen at least ten times. Categorization into cohorts depended on clinical history that participants reported. Assay: immunoSEQ multiplex PCR; the TCRdb copy retains only in-frame clones and omits some. The data hold around 180,000 clones, with about 84% observed a single time. The junction had 7 bases not matched to a gene; V was cut back by 8 bases and J by 5 bases. From germline, CDR1 is SEHNR and CDR2 FQNEAQ (reference sequence). This CDR3 has 14 amino acids. V usage is TRBV7-9 and J usage is TRBJ1-3; 9 nucleotides match TRBD1. Sequences were obtained from PBMCs or T cells enriched from blood (not recorded which). The receptor comes from a man aged 45 to 65 who had recovered from COVID-19. The CDR3 bases are TGTGCCAGCGCGACAGGGGGAAACAGAAACACCATATATTTT. Its translation is CASATGGNRNTIYF.